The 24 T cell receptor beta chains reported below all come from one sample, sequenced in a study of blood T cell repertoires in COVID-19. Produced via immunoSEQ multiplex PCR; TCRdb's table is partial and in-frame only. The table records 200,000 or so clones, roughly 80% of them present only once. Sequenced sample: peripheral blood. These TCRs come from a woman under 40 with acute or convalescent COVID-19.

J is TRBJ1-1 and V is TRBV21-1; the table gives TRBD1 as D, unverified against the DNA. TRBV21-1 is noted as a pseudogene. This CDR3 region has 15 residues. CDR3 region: CASSKPGHLNTEAFF. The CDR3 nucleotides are TGTGCCAGCAGCAAGCCGGGACACTTGAACACTGAAGCTTTCTTT.

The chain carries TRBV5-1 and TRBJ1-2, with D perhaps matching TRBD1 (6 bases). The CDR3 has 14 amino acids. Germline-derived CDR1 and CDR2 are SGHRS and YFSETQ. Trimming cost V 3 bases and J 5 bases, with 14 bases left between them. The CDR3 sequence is CASSSSDSVYGYTF. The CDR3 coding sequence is TGCGCCAGCAGCTCATCGGACAGCGTGTATGGCTACACCTTC.

The CDR3 nucleotides are TGTGCCAGCTCAACAAGACAGGGAAGCACAGATACGCAGTATTTT. Its translation is CASSTRQGSTDTQYF. V and J are TRBV18 and TRBJ2-3; 7 bases match TRBD1. Trimming removed 5 bases from V and 0 bases from J; junction bases left unmatched: 5. Looked up from germline, CDR1 is KGHSH and CDR2 is LQKENI. The CDR3 is 15 amino acids.

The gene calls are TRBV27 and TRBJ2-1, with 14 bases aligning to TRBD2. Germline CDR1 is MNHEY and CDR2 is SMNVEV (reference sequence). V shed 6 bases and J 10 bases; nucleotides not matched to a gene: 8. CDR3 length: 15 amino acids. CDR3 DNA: TGTGCCAGCAGCTACGGACTAGCGGGAGGTGTCGAGCAGTTCTTC. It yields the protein CASSYGLAGGVEQFF.

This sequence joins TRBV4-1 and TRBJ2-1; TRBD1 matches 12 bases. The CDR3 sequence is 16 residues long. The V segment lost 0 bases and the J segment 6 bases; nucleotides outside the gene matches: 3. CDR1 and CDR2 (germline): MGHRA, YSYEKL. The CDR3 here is CASSQDPGQGANEQFF. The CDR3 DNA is TGCGCCAGCAGCCAAGATCCGGGACAGGGGGCCAATGAGCAGTTCTTC.

This chain's CDR3 is CASKVGIWETDTQYF. The CDR3 DNA follows: TGTGCCAGTAAGGTGGGAATATGGGAGACAGATACGCAGTATTTT. This chain joins TRBV19 and TRBJ2-3; a possible D gene is TRBD2 (5 bases). Per the germline V gene, CDR1 is LNHDA and CDR2 is SQIVND (reference sequence). Trimming took off 7 bases at V and 3 bases at J, with 17 bases between the two ends. CDR3 length equals 15 residues.

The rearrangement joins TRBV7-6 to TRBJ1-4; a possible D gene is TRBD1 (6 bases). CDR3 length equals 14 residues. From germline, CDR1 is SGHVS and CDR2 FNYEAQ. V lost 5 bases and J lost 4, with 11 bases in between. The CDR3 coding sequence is TGTGCCAGCAGCCGGACAGCTAATAATGAAAAACTGTTTTTT. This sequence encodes CASSRTANNEKLFF.

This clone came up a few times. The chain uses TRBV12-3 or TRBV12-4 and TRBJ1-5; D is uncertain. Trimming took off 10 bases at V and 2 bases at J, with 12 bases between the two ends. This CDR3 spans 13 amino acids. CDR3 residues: CATRGTGNQPQHF. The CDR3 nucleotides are TGTGCCACCCGTGGAACAGGCAATCAGCCCCAGCATTTT.

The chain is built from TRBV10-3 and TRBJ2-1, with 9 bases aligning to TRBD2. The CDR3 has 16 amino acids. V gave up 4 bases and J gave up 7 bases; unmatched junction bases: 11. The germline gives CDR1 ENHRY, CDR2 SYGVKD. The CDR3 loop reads CAISVIPSGKVNEQFF. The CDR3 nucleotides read TGTGCCATCAGTGTGATCCCTAGCGGGAAAGTGAATGAGCAGTTCTTC.

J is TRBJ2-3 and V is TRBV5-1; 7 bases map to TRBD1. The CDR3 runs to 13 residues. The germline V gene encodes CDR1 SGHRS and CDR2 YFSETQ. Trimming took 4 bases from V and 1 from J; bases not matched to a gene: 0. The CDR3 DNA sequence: TGCGCCAGCAGCGACAGGGGCACAGATACGCAGTATTTT. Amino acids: CASSDRGTDTQYF.

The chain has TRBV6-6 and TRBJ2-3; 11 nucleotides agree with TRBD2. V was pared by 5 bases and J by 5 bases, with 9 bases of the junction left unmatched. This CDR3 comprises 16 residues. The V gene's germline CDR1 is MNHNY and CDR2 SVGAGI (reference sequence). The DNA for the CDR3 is TGTGCCAGCAGTCCCCGGACTAGCGGGTTCAGAGATACGCAGTATTTT. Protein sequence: CASSPRTSGFRDTQYF.

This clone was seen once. The CDR3 reads CASSLGTGYGYTF. The DNA of the CDR3 is TGTGCCAGCAGCTTAGGGACAGGGTATGGCTACACCTTC. The chain is built from TRBV11-2 and TRBJ1-2; 8 bases align to TRBD1. This CDR3 contains 13 residues. Germline V gene data show CDR1 as SGHAT and CDR2 as FQNNGV. V lost 1 base, J lost 5 bases, and 0 bases stayed unmatched.

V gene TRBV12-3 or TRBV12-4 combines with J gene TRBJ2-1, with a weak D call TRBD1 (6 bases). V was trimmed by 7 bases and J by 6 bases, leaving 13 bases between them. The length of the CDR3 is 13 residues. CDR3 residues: CASNLGGVNEQFF. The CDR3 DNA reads TGTGCCAGCAATCTTGGGGGCGTCAATGAGCAGTTCTTC.

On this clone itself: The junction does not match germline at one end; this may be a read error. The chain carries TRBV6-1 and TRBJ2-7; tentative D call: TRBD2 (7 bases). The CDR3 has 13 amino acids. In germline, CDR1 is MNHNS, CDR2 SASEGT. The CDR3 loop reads CATSEGGAYEQYF. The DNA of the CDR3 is TGTGCCACCAGTGAAGGGGGGGCCTACGAGCAGTACTTC.

The CDR3 loop is CASSSVLADTQYF. The CDR3 nucleotides are TGTGCCAGCTCTAGCGTCCTCGCAGATACGCAGTATTTT. The V call is TRBV28, the J call TRBJ2-3; tentative D call: TRBD2 (6 bases). This CDR3 spans 13 amino acids. Germline loops: CDR1 MDHEN, CDR2 SYDVKM. V was shortened by 8 bases and J by 4 bases, with 13 bases between the two germline ends.

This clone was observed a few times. The CDR3 loop is CASSAYIGTGDQPQHF. The CDR3 nucleotides read TGTGCCAGTAGTGCCTACATCGGGACAGGGGATCAGCCCCAGCATTTT. The chain links TRBV19 to TRBJ1-5; 10 bases align to TRBD1. V was clipped by 5 bases and J by 5 bases; unmatched bases: 9. The CDR3 is 16 amino acids. CDR1 LNHDA and CDR2 SQIVND come from the germline V gene (reference sequence).

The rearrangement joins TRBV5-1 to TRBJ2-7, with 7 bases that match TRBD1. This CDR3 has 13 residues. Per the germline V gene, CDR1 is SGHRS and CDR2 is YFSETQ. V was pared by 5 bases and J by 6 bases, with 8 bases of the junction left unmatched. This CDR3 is CASRTGQFGEQYF. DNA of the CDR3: TGCGCCAGCAGGACGGGACAGTTTGGCGAGCAGTACTTC. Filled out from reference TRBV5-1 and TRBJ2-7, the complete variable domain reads KAGVTQTPRYLIKTRGQQVTLSCSPISGHRSVSWYQQTPGQGLQFLFEYFSETQRNKGNFPGRFSGRQFSNSRSEMNVSTLELGDSALYLCASRTGQFGEQYFGPGTRLTVT.

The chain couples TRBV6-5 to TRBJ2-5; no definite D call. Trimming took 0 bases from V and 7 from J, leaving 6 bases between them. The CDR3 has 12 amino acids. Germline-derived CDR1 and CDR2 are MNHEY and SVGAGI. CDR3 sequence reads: CASSYSPGTQYF. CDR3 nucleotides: TGTGCCAGCAGTTACTCGCCAGGGACCCAGTACTTC.

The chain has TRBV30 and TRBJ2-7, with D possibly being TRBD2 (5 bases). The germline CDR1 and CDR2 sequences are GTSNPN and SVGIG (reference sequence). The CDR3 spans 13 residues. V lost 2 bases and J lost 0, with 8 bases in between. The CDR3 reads CAWSSGISYEQYF. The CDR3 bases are TGTGCCTGGAGTTCGGGGATCTCCTACGAGCAGTACTTC.

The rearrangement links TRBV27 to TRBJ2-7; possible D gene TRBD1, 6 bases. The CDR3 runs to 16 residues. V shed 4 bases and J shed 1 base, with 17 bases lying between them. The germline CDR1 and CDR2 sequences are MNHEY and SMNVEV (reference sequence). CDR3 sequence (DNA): TGTGCCAGCAGTTCCCAAGCAACAGGGAGATCCTACGAGCAGTACTTC. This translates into CASSSQATGRSYEQYF.

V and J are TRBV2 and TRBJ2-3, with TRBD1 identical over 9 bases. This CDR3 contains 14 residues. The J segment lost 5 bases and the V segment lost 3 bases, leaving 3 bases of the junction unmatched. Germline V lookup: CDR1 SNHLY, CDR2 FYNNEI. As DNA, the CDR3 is TGTGCCAGCAGTGAGGGACAGGGAAGAGATACGCAGTATTTT. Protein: CASSEGQGRDTQYF.

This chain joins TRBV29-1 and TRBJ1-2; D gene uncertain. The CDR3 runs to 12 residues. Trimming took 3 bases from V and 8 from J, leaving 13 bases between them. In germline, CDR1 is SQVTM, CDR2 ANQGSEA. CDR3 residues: CSVEVGLSGYTF. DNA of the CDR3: TGCAGCGTTGAGGTAGGACTCAGCGGCTACACCTTC.

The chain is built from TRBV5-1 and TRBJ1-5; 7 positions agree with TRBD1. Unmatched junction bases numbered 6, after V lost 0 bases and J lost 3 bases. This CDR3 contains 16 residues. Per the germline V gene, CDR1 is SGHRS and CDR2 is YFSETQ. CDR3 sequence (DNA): TGCGCCAGCAGCTTGGAGGGGGCAGGGGCCAATCAGCCCCAGCATTTT. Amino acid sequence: CASSLEGAGANQPQHF. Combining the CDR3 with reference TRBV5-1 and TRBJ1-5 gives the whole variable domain KAGVTQTPRYLIKTRGQQVTLSCSPISGHRSVSWYQQTPGQGLQFLFEYFSETQRNKGNFPGRFSGRQFSNSRSEMNVSTLELGDSALYLCASSLEGAGANQPQHFGDGTRLSIL.

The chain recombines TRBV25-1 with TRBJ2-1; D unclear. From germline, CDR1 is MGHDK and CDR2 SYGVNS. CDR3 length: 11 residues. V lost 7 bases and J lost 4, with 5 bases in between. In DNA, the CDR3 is TGTGCCAGCAACAGATACAATGAGCAGTTCTTC. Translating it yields CASNRYNEQFF.